This paragraph reports one T cell receptor beta chain. Its recognized antigen is unknown. Qualities for individual bases were not recorded, and no much larger clone is one base off. TCRbeta CDR3 regions were amplified from genomic DNA by means of the immunoSEQ Assay, a bias-controlled multiplex PCR. The source study handled its data this way. The number of nucleated cells in each sample was estimated by amplification of reference gene primers within the assay. Sequence reads were collapsed and filtered to measure the absolute abundance of every unique TCRbeta CDR3 rearrangement. For each sample, productive Simpson clonality was calculated as the square root of Simpson's diversity index across productive rearrangements. Sourced from immuneACCESS, this table was stored by TCRdb with only in-frame sequences that have V and J called. A share of the clones is absent; for the studies checked, an unresolved V gene accounts for under half, and the remainder has no known explanation. V and J calls and clone size come straight from that table; D and trimming were deduced from the DNA. The sample table holds about 140,000 clones, of which 82% were seen once. The top ten clonotypes cover 4% to 5% of the sample.

This entry is derived from a study of blood T cell repertoires in COVID-19 (dated by TCRdb to about 2020). Some background on the complete study: Samples from collaborators originated in the United States, Italy and Spain and spanned both the acute and convalescent phases of COVID-19. The repertoires were released in a freely available public database meant as a resource for research on the immune response to SARS-CoV-2. The prospective study material was composed of cDNA or gDNA derived from T cells, B-cell-depleted T cells, or PBMCs. Where available, HLA class I and class II types were taken from metadata supplied by the sample provider and were not determined by assay-based typing. Nearly every sample came with metadata listing a de-identified subject ID, COVID-19 status, age in years and sex. Samples came from the ongoing ImmuneRACE study (first 160 participants) plus 1,254 subjects from 6 global collaborators. The dataset comprised deeply sampled blood TCRbeta repertoires from subjects exposed to, actively infected with, or recovered from COVID-19. General study outcomes and caveats: The quantity of clinical and demographic metadata differed by source and by participant and was supplied without curation.

The CDR3 numbers 14 residues from cysteine through phenylalanine. Of the read, only the CDR3 DNA is kept; its 42 bases are in frame from base 1. The germline V gene gives CDR1 as SGHVS and CDR2 as FQNEAQ. From V the trimming removes 5 bases and from J it removes 7 bases, while the gene matches leave 7 bases of the junction unaccounted for. Collaborating institutions collected whole blood in K2EDTA tubes following their own protocols. For TCRbeta analysis, collaborators shipped samples in one of three forms: frozen whole blood, isolated PBMCs, or DNA extracted from either of those sample types. The receptor's source is a woman older than 75 with acute or convalescent COVID-19. Sequenced: peripheral blood. The chain links TRBV7-8 with TRBJ1-4; TRBD1 aligns with 7 central bases. The DNA reads as follows: TGTGCCAGCAGCGACAGGGAGTCAGTTGAAAAACTGTTTTTT. Translation gives CASSDRESVEKLFF.